This T cell receptor beta chain was profiled in a study of blood T cell repertoires in COVID-19. This CDR3 comprises 18 residues. Libraries were prepared by immunoSEQ multiplex PCR; TCRdb keeps only in-frame clonotypes and omits some of them. Counted here are 300,000 to 450,000 clones, more than 65% occurring once; the ten biggest clones make up 0.85% to 1.3%. Sequencing input: peripheral blood. The clonotype originates from a human donor with acute or convalescent COVID-19. The donor label of this sample is uncertain. The chain employs TRBV21-1 and TRBJ2-1; the table's TRBD1 call for D was not verified on the DNA. TRBV21-1 is reported as a pseudogene. The CDR3 reads CASSNKTGEHGVYNEQFF. The CDR3 DNA follows: TGTGCCAGCAGCAACAAGACAGGCGAACATGGGGTCTACAATGAGCAGTTCTTC.